The clone carrying this T cell receptor (beta chain) was recorded a few times. Its antigen is unknown. This sample includes further DNA sequences coding for the same CDR3. This specimen comes from a study of cytomegalovirus exposure and HLA in healthy donors. Study-wide points: TCR beta V segments were, for the most part, productive about 87% or about 30% of the time in an earlier analysis. Accurate HLA-A and HLA-B prediction from TCR beta sequences was reported for most subjects. An observed cluster of highly shared sequence variants was recorded as a likely sequencing artifact.

The V gene lost 1 base and the J gene lost 3 bases, with 10 bases spanning the gap. CDR1 and CDR2 (germline): SGHRS, YFSETQ. The CDR3 totals 14 residues. Vbeta (60) and Jbeta (13) primers were used in the PCR. Sequenced by immunoSEQ multiplex PCR; TCRdb stores in-frame clones only, minus some. This sample has more than 85,000 clones; 12% occur once, and the top ten carry roughly a sixth. Donors showed nominal health when sampled, although they likely had unrecorded immune exposures. The source of this sequence is a middle-aged man in good health and CMV-seropositive. Sequenced material: PBMCs. This chain links TRBV5-1 with TRBJ1-1, with D unclear. The CDR3 coding sequence is TGCGCCAGCAGCTTGTTCGGGGAAGACACTGAAGCTTTCTTT. Residues: CASSLFGEDTEAFF.